This is a list of T cell receptor beta chains from one sample in a study of CD8+ T cells in alopecia areata. Only in-frame clones appear in the TCRdb table, and some are missing; sequencing was by immunoSEQ multiplex PCR. Among roughly 110,000 clones listed, around 84% were seen once. The sample in question was CD8+ T cells sorted from blood, obtained at week 24, from a patient treated with tofacitinib. The source of these receptors is a human donor with alopecia areata. Each CDR3 is given with its conserved first and last residue. D genes are given only for firm matches. Not all rows give a size; the values are once, few, many and, for expanded clones, a class.

j_gene | d_gene | v_gene | abundance | CDR3aa | CDR3nt
TRBJ2-7 | TRBD1 | TRBV4-3 | once | CASSKSGTGGYEQYF | TGCGCCAGCAGCAAATCCGGGACAGGGGGCTACGAGCAGTACTTC
TRBJ1-1 | . | TRBV4-3 | . | CASSQDRTEAFF | TGCGCCAGCAGCCAAGACAGAACTGAAGCTTTCTTT
TRBJ2-7 | TRBD1 | TRBV6-5 | few | CASTSDGTGSYEQYF | TGTGCCAGCACCTCCGACGGGACAGGGTCCTACGAGCAGTACTTC
TRBJ2-1 | . | TRBV2 | . | CASSERLRDNEQFF | TGTGCCAGCAGTGAACGGCTGAGGGACAATGAGCAGTTCTTC
TRBJ2-1 | . | TRBV14 | . | CASSQGLELGNNEQFF | TGTGCCAGCAGCCAAGGCTTGGAATTGGGGAACAATGAGCAGTTCTTC
TRBJ2-7 | . | TRBV5-6 | . | CASSLGSGYEQYF | TGTGCCAGCAGCTTGGGGTCGGGGTACGAGCAGTACTTC
TRBJ2-5 | . | TRBV30 | . | CAWTRTQETQYF | TGTGCCTGGACTAGGACCCAAGAGACCCAGTACTTC
TRBJ1-6 | . | TRBV7-8 | . | CASSRSGSNFYNSPLHF | TGTGCCAGCAGCAGAAGTGGGAGTAACTTCTATAATTCACCCCTCCACTTT
TRBJ2-3 | TRBD2 | TRBV4-1 | . | CASLGSGGPAPDTQYF | TGCGCCAGTTTGGGTAGCGGGGGGCCGGCCCCGGATACGCAGTATTTT
TRBJ1-1 | . | TRBV7-9 | few | CASSLGGWQGNTEAFF | TGTGCCAGCAGCTTAGGGGGATGGCAGGGGAACACTGAAGCTTTCTTT
TRBJ2-3 | . | TRBV5-4 | . | CASSFWTDTQYF | TGTGCCAGCAGCTTTTGGACAGATACGCAGTATTTT
TRBJ2-2 | . | TRBV5-6 | . | CASSGVTGELFF | TGTGCCAGCAGCGGGGTTACCGGGGAGCTGTTTTTT
TRBJ2-7 | . | TRBV10-3 | few | CAISESGGTYEQYF | TGTGCCATCAGTGAGTCGGGTGGGACCTACGAGCAGTACTTC
TRBJ2-1 | TRBD2 | TRBV4-1 | . | CASSQEWGLADEQFF | TGCGCCAGCAGCCAAGAGTGGGGACTAGCCGATGAGCAGTTCTTC
TRBJ2-2 | . | TRBV4-3 | . | CASSQARNTGELFF | TGCGCCAGCAGCCAAGCCCGGAACACCGGGGAGCTGTTTTTT
TRBJ1-1 | . | TRBV10-3 | . | CAISESQLTREAFF | TGTGCCATCAGTGAGTCTCAACTTACTCGGGAAGCTTTCTTT
TRBJ2-7 | TRBD1 | TRBV19 | . | CASSFGFGTGSYEQYF | TGTGCCAGTAGTTTTGGTTTCGGGACAGGATCCTACGAGCAGTACTTC
TRBJ2-7 | . | TRBV7-9 | . | CASSRERNIYEQYF | TGTGCCAGCAGCCGCGAGAGAAACATTTACGAGCAGTACTTC
TRBJ1-2 | TRBD1 | TRBV29-1 | . | CSAPEGQGAGYTF | TGCAGCGCGCCTGAGGGACAGGGGGCCGGCTACACCTTC
TRBJ1-6 | . | TRBV2 | . | CASSGGNMRNSPLHF | TGTGCCAGCAGTGGGGGGAATATGAGGAATTCACCCCTCCACTTT
TRBJ2-5 | . | TRBV7-9 | . | CASSKTRDGGLRETQYF | TGTGCCAGCAGCAAAACCCGGGACGGAGGATTACGAGAGACCCAGTACTTC
TRBJ2-2 | . | TRBV2 | . | CASSAPTTGELFF | TGTGCCAGCAGTGCCCCCACCACCGGGGAGCTGTTTTTT
TRBJ2-2 | . | TRBV5-6 | . | CASSSTPTANTGELFF | TGTGCCAGCAGCTCCACCCCGACAGCGAACACCGGGGAGCTGTTTTTT
TRBJ2-3 | . | TRBV6-5 | . | CASSYSIADTQYF | TGTGCCAGCAGTTACTCGATCGCGGATACGCAGTATTTT
TRBJ1-4 | . | TRBV9 | . | CASSPSLRGQLEKLFF | TGTGCCAGCAGCCCGTCGTTGCGAGGGCAACTAGAAAAACTGTTTTTT
TRBJ1-5 | TRBD1 | TRBV27 | . | CASSFTGGPRNQPQHF | TGTGCCAGCAGTTTTACAGGGGGGCCCAGGAATCAGCCCCAGCATTTT
TRBJ1-5 | . | TRBV27 | . | CASSLNAGNQPQHF | TGTGCCAGCAGTTTAAACGCAGGGAATCAGCCCCAGCATTTT
TRBJ1-5 | . | TRBV7-9 | . | CASSLQASNQPQHF | TGTGCCAGCAGCTTACAGGCTAGCAATCAGCCCCAGCATTTT
TRBJ1-3 | . | TRBV14 | . | CASSLNRVFGNTIYF | TGTGCCAGCAGCCTAAACAGGGTTTTTGGAAACACCATATATTTT
TRBJ2-4 | TRBD1 | TRBV7-9 | . | CASALQGAANIQYF | TGTGCCAGCGCATTACAGGGGGCGGCAAACATTCAGTACTTC
TRBJ1-2 | . | TRBV29-1 | . | CSVEDVQGHGYTF | TGCAGCGTTGAAGATGTACAGGGACATGGCTACACCTTC
TRBJ2-7 | . | TRBV29-1 | . | CSVETVRGGSYEQYF | TGCAGCGTTGAAACGGTCCGGGGTGGATCCTACGAGCAGTACTTC
TRBJ1-6 | TRBD1 | TRBV7-6 | . | CASSLDRGDSPLHF | TGTGCCAGCAGCTTAGACAGGGGGGATTCACCCCTCCACTTT
TRBJ2-2 | . | TRBV29-1 | . | CSVERGDAGELFF | TGCAGCGTTGAGAGAGGGGACGCCGGGGAGCTGTTTTTT
TRBJ2-3 | . | TRBV29-1 | . | CSVARGLPPDTQYF | TGCAGCGTTGCCCGCGGACTCCCCCCAGATACGCAGTATTTT
TRBJ2-1 | TRBD2 | TRBV11-2 | . | CASSQIAGGNNEQFF | TGTGCCAGCAGCCAGATAGCGGGGGGGAACAATGAGCAGTTCTTC
TRBJ2-5 | . | TRBV4-3 | . | CASSLPRKRTYQETQYF | TGCGCCAGCAGCCTCCCAAGGAAGAGGACATACCAAGAGACCCAGTACTTC
TRBJ1-5 | . | TRBV19 | . | CASSPAPYQPQHF | TGTGCCAGTAGCCCGGCCCCTTATCAGCCCCAGCATTTT
TRBJ2-7 | TRBD1 | TRBV11-2 | . | CASSLDPGTGVYEQYF | TGTGCCAGCAGCTTAGATCCAGGGACAGGGGTCTACGAGCAGTACTTC
TRBJ2-2 | . | TRBV29-1 | . | CSAAGPADTGELFF | TGCAGCGCCGCCGGGCCTGCCGACACCGGGGAGCTGTTTTTT
TRBJ2-3 | TRBD1 | TRBV25-1 | . | CASSTGVDTQYF | TGTGCCAGCAGTACAGGGGTAGATACGCAGTATTTT
TRBJ2-5 | TRBD1 | TRBV2 | . | CASSSYPGQRETQYF | TGTGCCAGCAGTTCCTACCCGGGACAGAGGGAGACCCAGTACTTC
TRBJ2-7 | TRBD1 | TRBV6-5 | . | CALGTGEEQYF | TGTGCCCTCGGGACAGGGGAGGAGCAGTACTTC
TRBJ2-3 | TRBD2 | TRBV19 | . | CASSILTSGGTDTQYF | TGTGCCAGTAGTATTCTGACTAGCGGGGGCACAGATACGCAGTATTTT
TRBJ2-6 | . | TRBV7-3 | . | CASSSGYSGANVLTF | TGTGCCAGCAGCTCCGGATACTCTGGGGCCAACGTCCTGACTTTC
TRBJ2-1 | . | TRBV9 | . | CASSRADNEQFF | TGTGCCAGCAGCCGAGCCGACAATGAGCAGTTCTTC
TRBJ2-2 | TRBD1 | TRBV19 | . | CASSIDPIDRDTGELFF | TGTGCCAGTAGTATAGATCCTATCGACAGGGACACCGGGGAGCTGTTTTTT